This T cell receptor (beta chain) was sequenced for a study of T-cell memory formation after mild COVID-19. Findings of the study overall: Nothing showed for sure that second-wave clones peaking on day 37 were SARS-CoV-2 specific. Those CD4+ clones that contracted were mainly in CM and EM (CD8+ ones in EMRA). Clones shrinking between day 15 and 85 showed a balanced CD4/CD8 split, and those that grew later tilted toward CD4+.

In TCRdb, the 5' RACE reads were re-called with MiXCR into one record per CDR3 protein. In the table there are hundreds of thousands of distinct CDR3 sequences, around 14% of which are singletons. About this clonotype: Its antigen is not identified.

Trimming cost V 4 bases and J 4 bases; bases outside gene matches: 4. This CDR3 comprises 13 residues. CDR1 is MNHEY, CDR2 SVGEGT, per germline. The rearrangement uses TRBV6-2 or TRBV6-3 and TRBJ2-7; TRBD2 aligns across 7 bases. Specimen: PBMCs or a T cell subset sorted from them (not recorded which). The sequence was obtained from a young man who had mild COVID-19 (a few samples of this study predate the infection). Cell type and time point are not known. Here the CDR3 DNA reads TGTGCCAGCAGTTGGGAGGGCCTATACGAGCAGTACTTC. This sequence encodes CASSWEGLYEQYF.